These T cell receptor beta chains were read from a single sample in a study of blood T cell repertoires in COVID-19. The method was immunoSEQ multiplex PCR; TCRdb's version includes in-frame clones alone and lacks a portion of them. The sample lists around 200,000 clones, 85% seen once, with less than 5.5% in the top ten. Sequencing was done on a sample of peripheral blood. These receptors all stem from a woman of 80 years or more with acute or convalescent COVID-19. CDR3s include the opening cysteine and the closing phenylalanine or tryptophan. Fields, in order: CDR3 protein, CDR3 DNA, CDR3 length, clone size, V gene, J gene, D gene. D genes are given only for firm matches. Clone sizes are given selectively: once, few, many, or a class where the clone is expanded.

CASSFPTSAIYEQYF	TGTGCCAGCAGCTTCCCGACTAGCGCAATCTACGAGCAGTACTTC	15	-	TRBV5-4	TRBJ2-7	TRBD2
CASSANVGVYNEQFF	TGTGCCAGCAGCGCCAACGTCGGGGTTTACAATGAGCAGTTCTTC	15	once	TRBV11-3	TRBJ2-1	-
CASSQLGQGAIQYF	TGTGCCAGCAGCCAACTTGGACAGGGGGCTATTCAGTACTTC	14	-	TRBV7-2	TRBJ2-4	TRBD1
CASSRASGSGGTDTQYF	TGTGCCAGTAGTCGCGCTAGCGGGAGTGGGGGGACAGATACGCAGTATTTT	17	-	TRBV19	TRBJ2-3	TRBD2
CSVTRWGDYEQYF	TGCAGCGTTACCCGGTGGGGCGACTACGAGCAGTACTTC	13	-	TRBV29-1	TRBJ2-7	-
CASGLAPILDNEQFF	TGTGCCAGCGGACTAGCGCCGATTTTGGACAATGAGCAGTTCTTC	15	-	TRBV19	TRBJ2-1	TRBD2
CASSKTGNTEAFF	TGTGCCAGTAGTAAGACAGGGAACACTGAAGCTTTCTTT	13	-	TRBV19	TRBJ1-1	-
CASSESYSGTVSYGYTF	TGCGCCAGCAGTGAGTCCTATTCCGGGACAGTCTCCTATGGCTACACCTTC	17	-	TRBV10-2	TRBJ1-2	TRBD1
CASSNLGTRAYGYTF	TGTGCCAGCAGTAACCTAGGAACAAGAGCCTATGGCTACACCTTC	15	-	TRBV27	TRBJ1-2	-
CASSVGGTGNTIYF	TGTGCCAGCAGCGTCGGGGGAACTGGAAACACCATATATTTT	14	-	TRBV9	TRBJ1-3	-
CASSRQGRISPLHF	TGTGCCAGCAGCCGACAGGGACGGATTTCACCCCTCCACTTT	14	once	TRBV7-6	TRBJ1-6	TRBD1
CATSRDRGETQYF	TGTGCCACCAGCAGAGATCGGGGGGAGACCCAGTACTTC	13	-	TRBV15	TRBJ2-5	-
CASSLKLEGWSNQPQHF	TGTGCCAGCAGCTTAAAGCTTGAGGGTTGGAGCAATCAGCCCCAGCATTTT	17	-	TRBV7-2	TRBJ1-5	-
CASSEALRVLSTDTQYF	TGTGCCAGCAGTGAAGCGCTTCGGGTATTAAGCACAGATACGCAGTATTTT	17	-	TRBV2	TRBJ2-3	-
CASSPPGLRVQQYF	TGTGCCAGCTCACCACCGGGACTTAGAGTACAGCAGTACTTC	14	-	TRBV18	TRBJ2-7	-
CASSRGQSQALGYGYTF	TGTGCCAGCAGCCGAGGACAGTCCCAAGCTCTAGGCTATGGCTACACCTTC	17	-	TRBV6-6	TRBJ1-2	-
CASSFTANSGNTIYF	TGTGCCAGCAGCTTTACAGCTAACTCTGGAAACACCATATATTTT	15	once	TRBV7-2	TRBJ1-3	-
CASSLGTSLSTDTQYF	TGTGCCAGCAGCTTAGGAACTAGCTTGAGCACAGATACGCAGTATTTT	16	-	TRBV11-3	TRBJ2-3	-
CASSPGAGANSGNTIYF	TGCGCCAGCAGCCCAGGGGCAGGGGCAAACTCTGGAAACACCATATATTTT	17	few	TRBV4-3	TRBJ1-3	-
CASSLGRGRGYNEQFF	TGTGCCAGCAGCTTAGGACGGGGGAGGGGCTACAATGAGCAGTTCTTC	16	-	TRBV11-1	TRBJ2-1	TRBD2
CTTSREYGYTF	TGCACCACTAGCCGCGAATATGGCTACACCTTC	11	-	TRBV29-1	TRBJ1-2	-
CASSRLIGTGDEYGYTF	TGTGCCAGCAGCCGACTAATCGGGACAGGGGATGAATATGGCTACACCTTC	17	-	TRBV3-1/TRBV3-2	TRBJ1-2	TRBD1
CASSLRVGTGTYEQYF	TGTGCCAGCAGCTTGAGAGTTGGGACAGGGACCTACGAGCAGTACTTC	16	once	TRBV7-2	TRBJ2-7	TRBD1
CASSFAAASGDYEQYF	TGTGCCAGCAGTTTTGCGGCGGCTAGCGGGGACTACGAGCAGTACTTC	16	-	TRBV28	TRBJ2-7	TRBD2
CASSPQLSSYNEQFF	TGTGCTAGCAGCCCGCAACTGAGCTCCTACAATGAGCAGTTCTTC	15	-	TRBV7-7	TRBJ2-1	-
CASGSGGGLPSYTF	TGTGCTAGTGGTTCCGGCGGGGGACTCCCGAGCTACACCTTC	14	-	TRBV12-5	TRBJ1-2	-
CASSPLSGELFF	TGTGCCAGCAGCCCTCTGAGCGGGGAGCTGTTTTTT	12	-	TRBV3-1/TRBV3-2	TRBJ2-2	-
CASSLATSGSINEQFF	TGCGCCAGCAGCTTGGCAACTAGCGGGAGTATCAATGAGCAGTTCTTC	16	-	TRBV5-1	TRBJ2-1	TRBD2
CASSFWGDGSNQPQHF	TGTGCCAGCAGCTTCTGGGGGGATGGGAGCAATCAGCCCCAGCATTTT	16	-	TRBV3-1/TRBV3-2	TRBJ1-5	-